A selection of T cell receptor beta chains follows, all from one sample in a study of blood T cell repertoires in COVID-19. Clones were sequenced by immunoSEQ multiplex PCR, and TCRdb holds only the in-frame ones, with some missing. The table has some 250,000 clones, roughly nine tenths seen once. Sequencing was done on a sample of PBMCs or T cells enriched from blood (not recorded which). Source of these receptors: a human donor in a cohort exposed to, infected with or recovered from COVID-19 (not recorded which). The donor label of this sample is uncertain. The CDR3 runs from the conserved cysteine through the conserved F or W. Each record gives: V gene, J gene, clone size, D gene, CDR3 protein, CDR3 DNA. The D gene is left open where the match is weak. Where a row states a size, it is once, few, many or the class of an expanded clone; other rows omit it.

v_gene: TRBV19; j_gene: TRBJ1-5; abundance: -; d_gene: -; CDR3aa: CASSIWDSNQPQHF; CDR3nt: TGTGCCAGTAGTATATGGGACTCCAATCAGCCCCAGCATTTT
v_gene: TRBV27; j_gene: TRBJ1-6; abundance: -; d_gene: TRBD1; CDR3aa: CASGLGQGLPSPLHF; CDR3nt: TGTGCCAGTGGACTCGGACAGGGCCTTCCATCACCCCTCCACTTT
v_gene: TRBV7-2; j_gene: TRBJ1-3; abundance: -; d_gene: -; CDR3aa: CAIHTPSGSSGNTIYF; CDR3nt: TGTGCCATCCATACCCCTTCAGGCTCCTCTGGAAACACCATATATTTT
v_gene: TRBV7-2; j_gene: TRBJ2-3; abundance: -; d_gene: TRBD1; CDR3aa: CASSKDRGRTDTQYF; CDR3nt: TGTGCCAGCAGCAAGGACAGGGGGCGCACAGATACGCAGTATTTT
v_gene: TRBV3-1/TRBV3-2; j_gene: TRBJ1-5; abundance: -; d_gene: TRBD1; CDR3aa: CASSQGTGRQPQHF; CDR3nt: TGTGCCAGCAGCCAAGGGACAGGCCGTCAGCCCCAGCATTTT
v_gene: TRBV15; j_gene: TRBJ1-2; abundance: -; d_gene: -; CDR3aa: CATSRDYKDSHYGYTF; CDR3nt: TGTGCCACCAGCAGAGATTATAAGGACAGCCACTATGGCTACACCTTC
v_gene: TRBV19; j_gene: TRBJ2-7; abundance: -; d_gene: -; CDR3aa: CASTPSTGLYEQYF; CDR3nt: TGTGCCAGCACCCCATCGACAGGCCTCTACGAGCAGTACTTC
v_gene: TRBV11-2; j_gene: TRBJ2-7; abundance: -; d_gene: -; CDR3aa: CASSSNTGYEQYF; CDR3nt: TGTGCCAGCAGCTCAAATACAGGCTACGAGCAGTACTTC
v_gene: TRBV9; j_gene: TRBJ2-5; abundance: -; d_gene: TRBD1; CDR3aa: CASSGQGTEKTQYF; CDR3nt: TGTGCCAGCAGCGGACAGGGGACCGAAAAGACCCAGTACTTC
v_gene: TRBV5-1; j_gene: TRBJ1-6; abundance: once; d_gene: TRBD1; CDR3aa: CASSTQGSYNSPLHF; CDR3nt: TGCGCCAGCAGCACACAGGGGTCTTATAATTCACCCCTCCACTTT
v_gene: TRBV29-1; j_gene: TRBJ1-4; abundance: -; d_gene: TRBD1; CDR3aa: CSAGTAGNEKLFF; CDR3nt: TGCAGCGCCGGGACAGCCGGGAATGAAAAACTGTTTTTT
v_gene: TRBV11-2; j_gene: TRBJ1-4; abundance: -; d_gene: -; CDR3aa: CASTLRLFF; CDR3nt: TGTGCCAGCACCTTACGGCTGTTTTTT
v_gene: TRBV29-1; j_gene: TRBJ2-5; abundance: -; d_gene: -; CDR3aa: CSVKTGEETQYF; CDR3nt: TGCAGCGTCAAAACGGGGGAAGAGACCCAGTACTTC
v_gene: TRBV30; j_gene: TRBJ2-7; abundance: -; d_gene: -; CDR3aa: CAWSGSAYEQYF; CDR3nt: TGTGCCTGGAGTGGCAGTGCCTACGAGCAGTACTTC
v_gene: TRBV5-1; j_gene: TRBJ1-5; abundance: -; d_gene: -; CDR3aa: CASSLSGLDSNQPQHF; CDR3nt: TGCGCCAGCAGCTTATCTGGGCTTGATAGCAATCAGCCCCAGCATTTT
v_gene: TRBV2; j_gene: TRBJ2-2; abundance: -; d_gene: TRBD2; CDR3aa: CASSELSGGAPGELFF; CDR3nt: TGTGCCAGCAGTGAATTGAGCGGGGGGGCTCCCGGGGAGCTGTTTTTT
v_gene: TRBV6-6; j_gene: TRBJ1-5; abundance: once; d_gene: -; CDR3aa: CASSYGRSSYNQPQHF; CDR3nt: TGTGCCAGCAGTTACGGTAGGAGCTCCTACAATCAGCCCCAGCATTTT
v_gene: TRBV6-5; j_gene: TRBJ1-2; abundance: -; d_gene: -; CDR3aa: CASSYWSNVYGYTF; CDR3nt: TGTGCCAGCAGTTACTGGAGCAACGTTTACGGCTACACCTTC
v_gene: TRBV7-9; j_gene: TRBJ1-1; abundance: -; d_gene: -; CDR3aa: CASSFPPKTEAFF; CDR3nt: TGTGCCAGCAGCTTCCCCCCAAAAACAGAAGCTTTCTTT
v_gene: TRBV6-5; j_gene: TRBJ1-1; abundance: few; d_gene: -; CDR3aa: CATLRGSGADTEAFF; CDR3nt: TGTGCCACCCTCCGGGGTTCAGGGGCTGACACTGAAGCTTTCTTT
v_gene: TRBV4-1; j_gene: TRBJ1-2; abundance: -; d_gene: -; CDR3aa: CASSQEGRVYGYTF; CDR3nt: TGCGCCAGCAGCCAAGAGGGCAGGGTCTATGGCTACACCTTC
v_gene: TRBV19; j_gene: TRBJ2-7; abundance: -; d_gene: TRBD2; CDR3aa: CASSIGTRGLSASEQYF; CDR3nt: TGTGCCAGTAGTATCGGAACGAGGGGACTATCGGCCTCCGAGCAGTACTTC
v_gene: TRBV7-9; j_gene: TRBJ1-2; abundance: -; d_gene: -; CDR3aa: CASSLAPNYGYTF; CDR3nt: TGTGCCAGCAGCTTGGCACCTAACTATGGCTACACCTTC
v_gene: TRBV9; j_gene: TRBJ2-2; abundance: -; d_gene: -; CDR3aa: CASSVAPDTTGELFF; CDR3nt: TGTGCCAGCAGCGTCGCGCCGGACACCACCGGGGAGCTGTTTTTT
v_gene: TRBV7-6; j_gene: TRBJ2-5; abundance: few; d_gene: TRBD2; CDR3aa: CASSLVFGGSGQETQYF; CDR3nt: TGTGCCAGCAGCTTAGTTTTCGGGGGGTCGGGGCAAGAGACCCAGTACTTC
v_gene: TRBV5-6; j_gene: TRBJ2-2; abundance: -; d_gene: TRBD1; CDR3aa: CASSQTGSGYTGELFF; CDR3nt: TGTGCCAGCAGCCAGACAGGGTCGGGGTACACCGGGGAGCTGTTTTTT
v_gene: TRBV11-2; j_gene: TRBJ1-4; abundance: -; d_gene: -; CDR3aa: CASSLAGGNEKLFF; CDR3nt: TGTGCCAGCAGCTTAGCGGGGGGGAATGAAAAACTGTTTTTT
v_gene: TRBV11-2; j_gene: TRBJ2-2; abundance: few; d_gene: -; CDR3aa: CASSLGLPNTGELFF; CDR3nt: TGTGCCAGCAGCTTGGGACTCCCGAACACCGGGGAGCTGTTTTTT
v_gene: TRBV5-4; j_gene: TRBJ1-1; abundance: -; d_gene: -; CDR3aa: CASSLGGGHTEAFF; CDR3nt: TGTGCCAGCAGCTTGGGCGGGGGCCACACTGAAGCTTTCTTT
v_gene: TRBV29-1; j_gene: TRBJ1-1; abundance: -; d_gene: TRBD1; CDR3aa: CSVAGGKDTEAFF; CDR3nt: TGCAGCGTTGCAGGGGGCAAGGACACTGAAGCTTTCTTT
v_gene: TRBV12-5; j_gene: TRBJ2-3; abundance: -; d_gene: -; CDR3aa: CASGLAGEVRDTQYF; CDR3nt: TGTGCTAGTGGTTTGGCGGGGGAGGTACGAGATACGCAGTATTTT